The clone carrying this T cell receptor beta chain was detected many times. The sample comes from a study of Graves' ophthalmopathy and Graves' hyperthyroidism. V was clipped by 0 bases and J by 5 bases, with 12 bases between them. The V gene's germline CDR1 is SGHRS and CDR2 YFSETQ. The CDR3 consists of 15 residues. Transcripts of RNA were the source for amplifying TCR beta CDR3 regions. The authors performed first-round RT-PCR with HTBI primers and then a second-round multiplex PCR. TCRdb re-derived calls from the multiplex PCR reads in MiXCR, one entry per CDR3 protein. The sample gives approximately 410,000 distinct CDR3 sequences, 15% of which show up once; 5.5% to 8% is in the top ten.

The source of this sequence is a woman aged 18 to 35 with stable Graves' hyperthyroidism. The sample comprised peripheral blood. The rearrangement links TRBV5-1 to TRBJ1-5; maybe TRBD1 (5 bases). CDR3 protein: CASSLEGRADQPQHF. The CDR3 nucleotides are TGCGCCAGCAGCTTGGAAGGCAGGGCAGATCAGCCCCAGCATTTT.